This T cell receptor (beta chain) was profiled in a study of patients and donors after allogeneic stem cell transplantation. V gave up 5 bases and J gave up 3 bases; unmatched junction bases: 8. The length of the CDR3 is 14 residues. In germline, CDR1 is SQVTM, CDR2 ANQGSEA. TCRdb independently ran MiXCR on the RT-PCR reads; one entry per CDR3 protein. This sample yields about 200,000 distinct CDR3 sequences, of which less than 45% are seen a single time; 33% belongs to the top ten. Sequenced: blood, either unsorted or a sorted T cell fraction (not recorded which). The chain employs TRBV29-1 and TRBJ2-5; TRBD1 aligns across 8 bases. The sequence was collected from a human donor who was either an allogeneic HSCT recipient or a stem cell or donor lymphocyte infusion donor (not recorded which). It is not recorded whose cells these are; they may come from a transplant donor. CDR3 in amino acids: CSVSVPGQEETQYF. The CDR3 nucleotides read TGCAGCGTTTCAGTACCGGGACAGGAAGAGACCCAGTACTTC. Full variable domain (outside the CDR3, taken from reference TRBV29-1 and TRBJ2-5): SAVISQKPSRDICQRGTSLTIQCQVDSQVTMMFWYRQQPGQSLTLIATANQGSEATYESGFVIDKFPISRPNLTFSTLTVSNMSPEDSSIYLCSVSVPGQEETQYFGPGTRLLVL.